Below, one T cell receptor beta chain is given with its context. Time point in this sample: peripheral blood 6 weeks after treatment start. Only in-frame clones appear in the TCRdb table, and some are missing; sequencing was by immunoSEQ multiplex PCR. This sample has about 30,000 clones; around 89% occur once, and the top ten carry approximately 8.2%. This sample is part of a study of PD-L1 blockade in urothelial cancer. Study information: In 2014 therapy began: atezolizumab 1,200 mg intravenously every 3 weeks. It was at 3 weeks (second dose) and 6 weeks after treatment start that blood was analyzed. Researchers found blood samples held a median of roughly 140,000 T cells.

This TCR came from a man at least 80 years old with urothelial cancer. Sample: PBMCs, taken around atezolizumab (anti-PD-L1) treatment.

CDR3 sequence (DNA): TGTGCCAGCTCCGAAGCAGGACCCAACAGGGCTTTCTTT. Amino acids: CASSEAGPNRAFF. This chain uses TRBV6-5 with TRBJ1-1, with D possibly being TRBD1 (5 bases). Germline V gene lookup returns CDR1 MNHEY and CDR2 SVGAGI. The germline V and J ends were trimmed by 8 bases and 11 bases, with 21 bases remaining between them. This CDR3 is built from 13 residues.